These T cell receptor beta chains were read from a single sample in a study of shared clonotypes between healthy human individuals. The method was immunoSEQ multiplex PCR; TCRdb's version includes in-frame clones alone and lacks a portion of them. Among about 2 million clones listed, 85% to 95% were seen once. Sequencing was performed on naive CD4+ T cells sorted from blood. The receptors originated from a man aged 18-30 years in good health. Each CDR3 is given with its conserved first and last residue. A D gene is named only where the DNA matches it firmly. Only some rows state a clone size, as once, few, many or a class for expanded clones.

d_call j_call clone_size v_call cdr3_nt cdr3_aa
- TRBJ2-1 - TRBV30 TGTGCCTGGAGTTGGCCAGGGCTAGGGAATGAGCAGTTCTTC CAWSWPGLGNEQFF
TRBD2 TRBJ2-2 - TRBV5-4 TGTGCCAGCAGCTTGTTCCCTAGCGGGGGGAACACCGGGGAGCTGTTTTTT CASSLFPSGGNTGELFF
- TRBJ2-3 - TRBV7-2 TGTGCCAGCACCCAGCGGCAGCTAGACTACGATACGCAGTATTTT CASTQRQLDYDTQYF
- TRBJ2-1 - TRBV9 TGTGCCAGCAGCGAGCGGGCCCTGCCAAATGAGCAGTTCTTC CASSERALPNEQFF
- TRBJ2-7 once TRBV30 TGTGCCTGGAGTGTTCAGTTCGGGGACGAGCAGTACTTC CAWSVQFGDEQYF
- TRBJ2-1 - TRBV30 TGTGCCTGGACCCTCCTCGGGCTTCACAATGAGCAGTTCTTC CAWTLLGLHNEQFF
TRBD1 TRBJ2-7 - TRBV5-1 TGCGCCAGCAGCTCCTCCGGACAGGGCTCCTACGAGCAGTACTTC CASSSSGQGSYEQYF
TRBD2 TRBJ2-5 - TRBV4-1 TGCGCCAGCAGCCAACCCCGGCGGGGGAGCCAAGAGACCCAGTACTTC CASSQPRRGSQETQYF
- TRBJ2-7 - TRBV6-1 TGTGCCAGCAGTGAAATCGTGGCCCTAACCCACGAGCAGTACTTC CASSEIVALTHEQYF
- TRBJ2-1 - TRBV7-9 TGTGCCAGCAGTGGTTCAGGGATGCGGTTCTTC CASSGSGMRFF
- TRBJ2-7 - TRBV30 TGTGCCTGGAAAGCCGTCGGACCCTACGAGCAGTACTTC CAWKAVGPYEQYF
- TRBJ1-1 - TRBV6-5 TGTGCCAGCAGTCGAAGAGGGGGGAACACTGAAGCTTTCTTT CASSRRGGNTEAFF
- TRBJ2-2 - TRBV6-5 TGTGCCAGCAGGGACACCAAGATTTGGGCCGGGGAGCTGTTTTTT CASRDTKIWAGELFF
- TRBJ2-7 - TRBV5-4 TGTGCCAGCAGCCCCTCGGGGGAGAACGAGCAGTACTTC CASSPSGENEQYF
TRBD1 TRBJ2-7 - TRBV6-5 TGTGCCAGCCCACCGGGACAGGGGGCGCGAGAGCAGTACTTC CASPPGQGAREQYF
- TRBJ1-5 - TRBV25-1 TGTGCCAGCAGTGGTATGATGGACAGCAATCAGCCCCAGCATTTT CASSGMMDSNQPQHF
TRBD2 TRBJ2-1 - TRBV5-6 TGTGCCAGCAGCGGTGAGGCTAGCGGGGGGAACAATGAGCAGTTCTTC CASSGEASGGNNEQFF
TRBD1 TRBJ2-3 once TRBV28 TGTGCCAGCAGTTTGAGGTTGGGGACAGGCGTTCCAGATACGCAGTATTTT CASSLRLGTGVPDTQYF
- TRBJ1-5 - TRBV6-7 TGTGCCAGCCGAGCTGGGAGGGGCATTTGGGAGCCCCAGCATTTT CASRAGRGIWEPQHF
- TRBJ2-5 - TRBV7-6 TGTGCCAGCAGCTTATCTCTAGGCGAGACCCAGTACTTC CASSLSLGETQYF
- TRBJ2-7 - TRBV7-9 TGTGCCAGCAGCTGGGCAGGTGGGCCGGTCTACGAGCAGTACTTC CASSWAGGPVYEQYF
- TRBJ2-7 - TRBV30 TGTGCCTGGAGGGACGTAGGGAACGAGCAGTACTTC CAWRDVGNEQYF
- TRBJ2-6 - TRBV19 TGTGCCAGTAGTATTGAGGGAACTGGGGCCAACGTCCTGACTTTC CASSIEGTGANVLTF
- TRBJ1-1 once TRBV6-6 TGTGCCAGCAGTTACAGGGGGGGCACTGAAGCTTTCTTT CASSYRGGTEAFF
- TRBJ2-7 - TRBV4-1 TGCGCCAGCAGCCAAGACCAGGGTTACTACGAGCAGTACTTC CASSQDQGYYEQYF
- TRBJ2-7 - TRBV6-1 TGTGCCAGCAGAGAATGGAGTTTAGAGCAGTACTTC CASREWSLEQYF
TRBD2 TRBJ2-3 - TRBV7-2 TGTGCCAGCAGGCCTGGACTAGGTTTAGATACGCAGTATTTT CASRPGLGLDTQYF
- TRBJ2-1 - TRBV5-1 TGCGCCAGCAGCGAAACCCAGGGAAATGAGCAGTTCTTC CASSETQGNEQFF
- TRBJ2-1 - TRBV14 TGTGCCAGCAGCTACCGGGACACGACCTACAATGAGCAGTTCTTC CASSYRDTTYNEQFF
- TRBJ1-1 - TRBV4-3 TGCGCCAGCAGCCAAGAAAGGACCGATCCTAGTTCGGGCACTGAAGCTTTCTTT CASSQERTDPSSGTEAFF
TRBD1 TRBJ1-1 - TRBV7-2 TGTGCCAGCAGCTTCCGCTCCGGGACAGGGAGGACTGAAGCTTTCTTT CASSFRSGTGRTEAFF
TRBD1 TRBJ1-2 - TRBV7-2 TGTGCCAGCAGCTTTTCTTCGACAGGGGGCTTGGGCTACACCTTC CASSFSSTGGLGYTF
- TRBJ1-3 - TRBV2 TGTGCCAGCTCCGGCGACTCTGGAAACACCATATATTTT CASSGDSGNTIYF
- TRBJ1-5 once TRBV5-8 TGTGCCAGCAGCTTGGGACAGCCCAATCAGCCCCAGCATTTT CASSLGQPNQPQHF
- TRBJ2-7 - TRBV13 TGTGCCAGCAGGGCCGGGACGTCAAGCTCCTACGAGCAGTACTTC CASRAGTSSSYEQYF
TRBD1 TRBJ1-2 once TRBV25-1 TGTGCCAGCAGCAGGGAGGGGGCCGGCTACACCTTC CASSREGAGYTF
- TRBJ1-2 - TRBV2 TGTGCCAGCAGTGAAACGCGGGGGGTCTATGGCTACACCTTC CASSETRGVYGYTF